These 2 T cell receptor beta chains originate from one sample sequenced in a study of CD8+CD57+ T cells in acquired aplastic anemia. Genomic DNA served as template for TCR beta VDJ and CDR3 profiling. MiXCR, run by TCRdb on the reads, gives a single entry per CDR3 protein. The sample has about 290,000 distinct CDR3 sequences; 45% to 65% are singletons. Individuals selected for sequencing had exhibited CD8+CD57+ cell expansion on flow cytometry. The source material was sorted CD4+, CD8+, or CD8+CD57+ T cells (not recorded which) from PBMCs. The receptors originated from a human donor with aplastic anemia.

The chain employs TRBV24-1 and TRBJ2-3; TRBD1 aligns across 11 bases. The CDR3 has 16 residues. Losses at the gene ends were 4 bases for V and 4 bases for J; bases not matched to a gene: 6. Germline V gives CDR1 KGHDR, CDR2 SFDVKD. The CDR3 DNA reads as TGTGCCACCAGTGACGCGGGACAGGGGGGTTCAGATACGCAGTATTTT. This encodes CATSDAGQGGSDTQYF.

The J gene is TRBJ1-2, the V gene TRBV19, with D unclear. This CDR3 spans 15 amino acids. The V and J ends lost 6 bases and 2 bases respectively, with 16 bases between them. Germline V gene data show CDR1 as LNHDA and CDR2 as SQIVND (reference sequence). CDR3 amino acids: CASRTAGVNNYGYTF. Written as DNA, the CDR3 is TGTGCCAGTAGAACCGCGGGCGTTAACAACTATGGCTACACCTTC.